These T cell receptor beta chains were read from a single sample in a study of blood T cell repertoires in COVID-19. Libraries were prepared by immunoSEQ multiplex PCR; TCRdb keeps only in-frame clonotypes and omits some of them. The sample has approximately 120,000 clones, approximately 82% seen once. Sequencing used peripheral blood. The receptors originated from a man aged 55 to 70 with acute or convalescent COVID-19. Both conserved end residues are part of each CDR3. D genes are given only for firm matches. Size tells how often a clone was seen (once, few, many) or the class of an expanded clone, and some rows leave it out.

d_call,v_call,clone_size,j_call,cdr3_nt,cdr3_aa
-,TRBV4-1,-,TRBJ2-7,TGCGCCAGCAGCCAAGATGAGAGGAGCGAGCAGTACTTC,CASSQDERSEQYF
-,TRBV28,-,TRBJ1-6,TGTGCCAGCAACCCCTTAGGTTTAGGGGATAATTCACCCCTCCACTTT,CASNPLGLGDNSPLHF
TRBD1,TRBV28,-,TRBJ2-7,TGTGCCAGCAGTACCTACAGGGGGCTCAACGAGCAGTACTTC,CASSTYRGLNEQYF
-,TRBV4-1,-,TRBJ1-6,TGCGCCAGCAGCCAAGGGGCCAGGGAAGCTTCCTCACCCCTCCACTTT,CASSQGAREASSPLHF
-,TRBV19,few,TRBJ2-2,TGTGCCAGTGGCAGGGTTAACACCGGGGAGCTGTTTTTT,CASGRVNTGELFF
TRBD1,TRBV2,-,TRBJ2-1,TGTGCCAGCAGCCAGGACAGGGTGGGGAATGAGCAGTTCTTC,CASSQDRVGNEQFF
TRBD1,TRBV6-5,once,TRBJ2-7,TGTGCCAGCAGTAAGGGACAGGGGGTCTACGAGCAGTACTTC,CASSKGQGVYEQYF
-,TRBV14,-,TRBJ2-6,TGTGCCAGCAGCCAAGATCTACCGGGTACTGGGGCCAACGTCCTGACTTTC,CASSQDLPGTGANVLTF
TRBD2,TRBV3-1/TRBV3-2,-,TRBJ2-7,TGTGCCAGCAGCCAAGATAGACTAGCAGGAGAGCAGTACTTC,CASSQDRLAGEQYF
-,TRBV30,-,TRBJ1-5,TGTGCCTGGAGTGGACAGGCATGGGAGCCCCAGCATTTT,CAWSGQAWEPQHF
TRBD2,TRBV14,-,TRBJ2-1,TGTGCCAGCAGCCATCCCCCGGGACTAGATTACAATGAGCAGTTCTTC,CASSHPPGLDYNEQFF
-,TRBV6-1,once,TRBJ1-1,TGTGCCAGCAGTGAGGGGCCGGTCACTGAAGCTTTCTTT,CASSEGPVTEAFF
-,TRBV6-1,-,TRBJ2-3,TGTGCCAGCAGTGAAGCGGCTAGCGTCAACACAGATACGCAGTATTTT,CASSEAASVNTDTQYF
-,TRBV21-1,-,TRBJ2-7,TGTGCCAGCAGCACCCCCCGGACAGGGGACCCCAGTCTCACCTACGAGCAGTACTTC,CASSTPRTGDPSLTYEQYF
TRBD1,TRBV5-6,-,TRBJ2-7,TGTGCCAGCAGCTTCGGACAGGGCTCCTACGAGCAGTACTTC,CASSFGQGSYEQYF
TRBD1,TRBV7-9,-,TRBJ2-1,TGTGCCAGCAGCGTACAGGGGGCGCATTACAATGAGCAGTTCTTC,CASSVQGAHYNEQFF
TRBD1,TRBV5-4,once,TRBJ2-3,TGTGCCACACGGACAGGATCCCCAGATACGCAGTATTTT,CATRTGSPDTQYF
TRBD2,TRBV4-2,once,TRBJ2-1,TGTGCCAGCAGCCAGGGACTAGGTAGCTACAATGAGCAGTTCTTC,CASSQGLGSYNEQFF
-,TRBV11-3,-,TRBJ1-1,TGTGCCAGCAGCTTAGAAACAGGGTTGAACACTGAAGCTTTCTTT,CASSLETGLNTEAFF
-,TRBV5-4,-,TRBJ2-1,TGTGCCAGCAGCTTGGGTGCGGGAAACTACAATGAGCAGTTCTTC,CASSLGAGNYNEQFF
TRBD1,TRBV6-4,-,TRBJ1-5,TGTGCCAGCCCGGACAGGGGAACACAGCCCCAGCATTTT,CASPDRGTQPQHF
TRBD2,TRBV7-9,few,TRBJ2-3,TGTGCCAGCAGTGGACTAGCGGACGACACAGATACGCAGTATTTT,CASSGLADDTDTQYF
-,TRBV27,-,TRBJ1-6,TGTGCCAGCAGTTTATCGTATGGGGAGTCACCCCTCCACTTT,CASSLSYGESPLHF
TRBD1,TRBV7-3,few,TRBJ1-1,TGTGCCAGCAGCCCGTCAGGGGGCGGGAACACTGAAGCTTTCTTT,CASSPSGGGNTEAFF
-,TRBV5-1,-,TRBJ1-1,TGCGCCAGCAGCTTGGCCCCCGGGACAGAAGCTTTCTTT,CASSLAPGTEAFF
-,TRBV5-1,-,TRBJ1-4,TGCGCCAGCAGCCCCCAGAAGACTGCAACTAATGAAAAACTGTTTTTT,CASSPQKTATNEKLFF
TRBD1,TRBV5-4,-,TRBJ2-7,TGTGCCTTCGGCTCAGCAGGGGGCTTCTCCTACGAGCAGTACTTC,CAFGSAGGFSYEQYF
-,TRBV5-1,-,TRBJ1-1,TGCGCCAGCAGCATAACTGAGGGGGTATTTACTGAAGCTTTCTTT,CASSITEGVFTEAFF
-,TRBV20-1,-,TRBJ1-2,TGCAGTGCTAAAGACAGTCGTTACACCTTC,CSAKDSRYTF
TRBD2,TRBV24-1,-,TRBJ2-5,TGTGCCACTGGGACCGGGACTAGCGGACAAGAGACCCAGTACTTC,CATGTGTSGQETQYF
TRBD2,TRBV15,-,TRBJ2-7,TGTGCCACCAGTCCCCGCGGGGGGACCGTGATCTACGAGCAGTACTTC,CATSPRGGTVIYEQYF
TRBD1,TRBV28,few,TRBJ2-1,TGTGCCATCCAACCAAGGGGGACAGGGAACAATGAGCAGTTCTTC,CAIQPRGTGNNEQFF
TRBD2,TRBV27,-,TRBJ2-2,TGTGCCAGCCTCTTTTCAGCGGGAGGGACCGGGGAGCTGTTTTTT,CASLFSAGGTGELFF
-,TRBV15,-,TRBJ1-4,TGTGCCACCAGCAGCCTTAATGAAAAACTGTTTTTT,CATSSLNEKLFF
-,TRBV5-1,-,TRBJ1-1,TGCGCCAGCAGCTTGGGGCACGGGGACATGAACACTGAAGCTTTCTTT,CASSLGHGDMNTEAFF
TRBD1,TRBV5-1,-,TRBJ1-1,TGCGCCAGCAGCTTGGCACGAGGGGGCAATTTGAGGACTGAAGCTTTCTTT,CASSLARGGNLRTEAFF
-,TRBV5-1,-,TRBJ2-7,TGCGCCAGCAGCTCTACCGGGACATATTCCTACGAGCAGTACTTC,CASSSTGTYSYEQYF
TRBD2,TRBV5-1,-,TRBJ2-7,TGCGCCAGCAGCTTGGCTAGCGGGAGAATATACGAGCAGTACTTC,CASSLASGRIYEQYF
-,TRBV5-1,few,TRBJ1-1,TGCGCCAGCAGCGTTCGAGCGAACACTGAAGCTTTCTTT,CASSVRANTEAFF
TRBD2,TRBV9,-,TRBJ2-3,TGTGCCAGCAGCATGACTAGCTTCCCAGAGGTAGATACGCAGTATTTT,CASSMTSFPEVDTQYF
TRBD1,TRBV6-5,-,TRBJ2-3,TGTGCCAGCAGTTTGGACAGGGCAGATACGCAGTATTTT,CASSLDRADTQYF
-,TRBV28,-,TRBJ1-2,TGTGCCAGCAGTTTAAGGCGGGGGATCTATGGCTACACCTTC,CASSLRRGIYGYTF
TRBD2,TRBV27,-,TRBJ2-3,TGTGCCAGCAGTTCCCAGCGGGAGACAGATACGCAGTATTTT,CASSSQRETDTQYF
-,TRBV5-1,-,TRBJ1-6,TGCGCCAGCAGCTTGGGCGCAGGGGCGAATTCACCCCTCCACTTT,CASSLGAGANSPLHF
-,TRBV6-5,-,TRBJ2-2,TGTGCCAGCAGTTACTCGTCGGGTCCCGGGGAGCTGTTTTTT,CASSYSSGPGELFF
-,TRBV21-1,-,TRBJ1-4,TGTGCCAGCAGCCAGGGGGGTAATGAAAAACTGTTTTTT,CASSQGGNEKLFF
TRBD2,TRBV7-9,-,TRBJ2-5,TGTGCCAGCAGCTTGACCTTAGCGGGAGGCGAGACCCAGTACTTC,CASSLTLAGGETQYF
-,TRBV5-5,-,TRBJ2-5,TGTGCCAGCAGCTTGGTCCGCAGCCAAGAGACCCAGTACTTC,CASSLVRSQETQYF